This T cell receptor beta chain was sequenced during a study of OX40 agonist ivuxolimab in advanced cancers. Only in-frame clones appear in the TCRdb table, and some are missing; sequencing was by immunoSEQ multiplex PCR. Of around 60,000 clones in the sample, 80% to 90% were seen once. This material consisted of CD4+ or CD8+ T cells sorted from blood, taken in a trial of the OX40 agonist ivuxolimab. This receptor was obtained from an adult with an advanced solid tumor such as melanoma, head and neck, liver or kidney cancer.

CDR3 nucleotides: TGTGCCTGGAGTGTATTGGGGGGGGGCAATCAGCCCCAGCATTTT. Translated, it gives CAWSVLGGGNQPQHF. The chain joins TRBV30 to TRBJ1-5; the D gene is possibly TRBD1 (5 bases). The CDR3 loop spans 15 amino acids. CDR1 GTSNPN and CDR2 SVGIG come from the germline V gene (reference sequence). The ends were cut back, 0 bases at V and 2 bases at J, with 11 bases in the middle.